Listed here are 11 T cell receptor beta chains from one sample, sequenced in a study of blood T cells in healthy people across ages. Next came a second PCR, run for about 6 to 11 cycles, which used a sample-barcoded 5' primer along with a J-beta primer mix. TCRdb reanalysed the 5' RACE reads using MiXCR and keeps one entry per CDR3 protein. Among 1,500,000 or so distinct CDR3 sequences listed, 40% to 45% were seen once. Input material: blood. Source of these receptors: a woman younger than 30 in good health.

This clonotype is a singleton in its sample. The chain joins TRBV18 to TRBJ1-2; D remains unclear. CDR3 length: 13 amino acids. Germline lookup yields CDR1 KGHSH and CDR2 LQKENI. CDR3 residues: CASAGVLDYGYTF. The CDR3 coding sequence is TGTGCATCGGCAGGCGTGTTGGACTATGGCTACACCTTC.

The V and J genes are TRBV12-3 or TRBV12-4 and TRBJ2-1; no firm D call. Trimming left V 6 bases short and J 10 bases short, with 13 bases between. CDR3 length: 12 amino acids. Written as DNA, the CDR3 is TGTGCCAGCAGCCCAGGATACCTCGAGCAGTTCTTC. Protein product: CASSPGYLEQFF.

The V and J genes are TRBV20-1 and TRBJ2-5; 7 bases match TRBD1. The germline V gene encodes CDR1 DFQATT and CDR2 SNEGSKA (reference sequence). This CDR3 has 15 amino acids. V dropped 0 bases and J dropped 2; count of bases not matched to a gene: 6. The CDR3 DNA sequence: TGCAGTGCTAGAGATTCGAGGGGGCCACAAGAGACCCAGTACTTC. Residues: CSARDSRGPQETQYF.

This clonotype was counted a few times. This chain uses TRBV2 with TRBJ2-1; 11 bases line up with TRBD2. J gave up 9 bases and V 5 bases, and 9 bases lay outside the gene matches. This CDR3 region has 15 residues. The germline V gene encodes CDR1 SNHLY and CDR2 FYNNEI. The CDR3 region has the DNA TGTGCCAGCAGTTTAGCGGGAGGGGTTGGGGTTGAGCAGTTCTTC. Protein sequence: CASSLAGGVGVEQFF. The full variable domain, with the rest looked up from reference TRBV2 and TRBJ2-1, is EPEVTQTPSHQVTQMGQEVILRCVPISNHLYFYWYRQILGQKVEFLVSFYNNEISEKSEIFDDQFSVERPDGSNFTLKIRSTKLEDSAMYFCASSLAGGVGVEQFFGPGTRLTVL.

The table lists this clonotype with a few counts. V gene TRBV12-3 or TRBV12-4 combines with J gene TRBJ1-1, with D perhaps matching TRBD1 (5 bases). This CDR3 comprises 14 residues. Trimming shortened V by 3 bases and J by 5 bases, and 13 bases separated the two germline ends. DNA for the CDR3: TGTGCCAGCAGTTTGACGTTGGGGCGAACTGAAGCTTTCTTT. This codes for CASSLTLGRTEAFF.

The V gene is TRBV4-2, the J gene TRBJ2-1, with 9 bases aligning to TRBD2. CDR3 length: 17 residues. V was clipped by 1 base and J by 2 bases; unmatched bases: 6. Germline V gene sequence: CDR1 LGHNA, CDR2 YNFKEQ. The CDR3 DNA reads as TGTGCCAGCAGCCAAGTCGGGCGGGAGGGCCCCTACAATGAGCAGTTCTTC. Translation gives CASSQVGREGPYNEQFF.

This clonotype was seen only a few times. The junction departs from germline at one end; a sequencing error may be responsible. This rearrangement joins TRBV6-5 to TRBJ1-1; no reliable D call. The CDR3 is 13 residues long. Germline V gene sequence: CDR1 MNHEY, CDR2 SVGAGI. The CDR3 protein is CASSDSGAPEAFF. For the CDR3, the DNA is TGTGCCAGCAGTGACTCGGGAGCACCGGAAGCTTTCTTT.

In its sample, this clonotype was seen a few times. The chain couples TRBV29-1 to TRBJ2-1; 7 nucleotides match TRBD2. Germline-derived CDR1 and CDR2 are SQVTM and ANQGSEA. Unmatched junction bases numbered 10, after V lost 7 bases and J lost 4 bases. The CDR3 is 14 amino acids. In DNA, the CDR3 is TGCAGCGGGGGTGGGGGGGGTTGGTACAATGAGCAGTTCTTC. It codes for CSGGGGGWYNEQFF.

This rearrangement joins TRBV5-1 to TRBJ1-1; D may be TRBD1 (6 bases). Germline V CDR1 and CDR2: SGHRS, YFSETQ. V was trimmed by 2 bases and J by 3 bases, leaving 20 bases between them. The CDR3 covers 17 residues. The CDR3 region has the DNA TGCGCCAGCAGCTTCGGTACTGTGTGGGGGCTCGACACTGAAGCTTTCTTT. The encoded protein is CASSFGTVWGLDTEAFF.

The V call is TRBV12-3 or TRBV12-4, the J call TRBJ2-1; TRBD2 aligns across 10 bases. J gave up 9 bases and V 4 bases, and 6 bases lay outside the gene matches. The CDR3 sequence is 14 residues long. CDR3 region: CASSWTSGLGEQFF. DNA of the CDR3: TGTGCCAGCAGTTGGACTAGCGGTCTAGGTGAGCAGTTCTTC.

This clonotype occurred a few times. The rearrangement uses TRBV4-1 and TRBJ2-1, with D perhaps TRBD2 (5 bases). CDR3 length: 17 residues. V gave up 0 bases and J gave up 0 bases, with 12 bases separating them. Germline assignment: CDR1 MGHRA and CDR2 YSYEKL. CDR3 DNA: TGCGCCAGCAGCCAAGATCCCCTAGCCCCCTCCTACAATGAGCAGTTCTTC. Translation: CASSQDPLAPSYNEQFF.